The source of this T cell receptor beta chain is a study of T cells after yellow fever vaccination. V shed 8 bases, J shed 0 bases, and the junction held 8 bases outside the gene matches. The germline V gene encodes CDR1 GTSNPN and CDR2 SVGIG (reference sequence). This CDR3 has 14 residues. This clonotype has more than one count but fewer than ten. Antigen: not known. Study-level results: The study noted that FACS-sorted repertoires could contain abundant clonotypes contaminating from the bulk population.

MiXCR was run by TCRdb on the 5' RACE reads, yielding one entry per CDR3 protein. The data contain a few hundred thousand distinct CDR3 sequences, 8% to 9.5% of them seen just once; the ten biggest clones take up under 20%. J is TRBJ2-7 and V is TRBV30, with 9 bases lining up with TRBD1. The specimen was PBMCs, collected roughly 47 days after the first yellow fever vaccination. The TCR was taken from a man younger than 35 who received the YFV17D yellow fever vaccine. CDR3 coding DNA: TGTGCCGGAAGACAGGGGGGGAGCTCCTACGAGCAGTACTTC. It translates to CAGRQGGSSYEQYF.